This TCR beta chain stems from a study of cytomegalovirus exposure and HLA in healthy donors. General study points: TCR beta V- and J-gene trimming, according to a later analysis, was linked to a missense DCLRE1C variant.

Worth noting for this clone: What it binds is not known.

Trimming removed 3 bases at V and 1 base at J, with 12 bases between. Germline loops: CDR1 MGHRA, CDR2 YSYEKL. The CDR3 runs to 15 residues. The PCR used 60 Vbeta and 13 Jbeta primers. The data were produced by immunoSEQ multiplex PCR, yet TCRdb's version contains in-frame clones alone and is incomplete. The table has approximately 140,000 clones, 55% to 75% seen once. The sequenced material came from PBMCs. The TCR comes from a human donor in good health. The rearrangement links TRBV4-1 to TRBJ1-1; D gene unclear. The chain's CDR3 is CASSQARVPNTEAFF. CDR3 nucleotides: TGCGCCAGCAGCCAGGCCCGGGTACCGAACACTGAAGCTTTCTTT.